This paragraph reports one TCR beta chain. This CDR3 contains 13 residues. Between the trimmed V and J ends, which lost 3 bases and 8 bases, there was a span of 10 bases. Self-reported history from a screening survey and questionnaire set each donor's cohort. The data stem from a study of blood T cell repertoires in COVID-19. The table came from immunoSEQ multiplex PCR; TCRdb's copy has only in-frame clones and leaves some out. The sample contains about 360,000 clones, around 90% of which appear only once. Material: PBMCs or T cells enriched from blood (not recorded which). The chain links TRBV12-3 or TRBV12-4 to TRBJ1-4; D is undetermined. The receptor comes from a woman aged 40 to 55 with acute COVID-19. This CDR3 reads CASSFRIREKLFF. DNA for the CDR3: TGTGCCAGCAGTTTCAGGATACGGGAAAAACTGTTTTTT.